This T cell receptor (beta chain) was observed in a study of blood T cell repertoires in COVID-19. About the study: Donors in the United States, Italy and Spain gave samples during acute or convalescent COVID-19. Nucleic acid was either cDNA or gDNA, and it came from T cells, B-cell-depleted T cells, or PBMCs.

Only in-frame clones appear in the TCRdb table, and some are missing; sequencing was by immunoSEQ multiplex PCR. Here the sample spans 90,000 to 110,000 clones, approximately 82% being singletons. The V gene lost 4 bases and the J gene lost 4 bases, with 4 bases spanning the gap. In germline, CDR1 is SNHLY, CDR2 FYNNEI. The CDR3 length is 12 residues. The source is a woman of 80 years or more with acute or convalescent COVID-19. Sequenced material: peripheral blood. The rearrangement links TRBV2 to TRBJ2-2, with D hard to call. CDR3 sequence reads: CASSVFTGELFF. The DNA for the CDR3 is TGTGCCAGCAGTGTATTCACCGGGGAGCTGTTTTTT.